The rows below give T cell receptor beta chains drawn from one sample of a study of HIV-infected patients and healthy controls. In TCRdb, the 5' RACE reads were re-called with MiXCR into one record per CDR3 protein. The table lists around 67,000 distinct CDR3 sequences, about a sixth of them singletons. Material for sequencing was CD4+ T cells from blood. The source is a human donor in good health. Each CDR3 is given with its conserved first and last residue. The D gene is left open where the match is weak. A row's size may be missing; if present it is once, few, many or a size class.

clone size	CDR3 length	D gene	V gene	J gene	CDR3 protein	CDR3 DNA
few	12	TRBD1	TRBV11-2	TRBJ2-7	CASSSGTGLQYF	TGTGCCAGCAGCTCCGGGACAGGGTTACAGTACTTC
-	14	TRBD1	TRBV20-1	TRBJ2-7	CSAPRQGFPYEQYF	TGCAGTGCTCCAAGACAGGGATTTCCCTACGAGCAGTACTTC
-	15	-	TRBV6-5	TRBJ1-5	CASSYSTAGSQPQHF	TGTGCCAGCAGTTACTCGACGGCGGGGAGTCAGCCCCAGCATTTT
many	16	TRBD2	TRBV6-4	TRBJ2-1	CASSASGRLSYNEQFF	TGTGCCAGCAGTGCTAGCGGGCGGCTCTCCTACAATGAGCAGTTCTTC
-	14	TRBD1	TRBV30	TRBJ2-1	CAHRTGGSYNEQFF	TGTGCCCATAGGACAGGGGGGTCCTACAATGAGCAGTTCTTC
-	12	-	TRBV19	TRBJ1-2	CASSIRGQGYTF	TGTGCCAGTAGTATTCGTGGACAGGGCTACACCTTC
-	15	TRBD1	TRBV20-1	TRBJ2-2	CSATDRGENTGELFF	TGCAGTGCTACTGACAGGGGTGAAAACACCGGGGAGCTGTTTTTT
-	11	-	TRBV6-2/TRBV6-3	TRBJ2-7	CASSYWGEQYF	TGTGCCAGCAGTTATTGGGGGGAGCAGTACTTC
many	14	TRBD2	TRBV12-3/TRBV12-4	TRBJ2-4	CASSSGLAGGPQYF	TGTGCCAGCAGTTCCGGACTAGCGGGGGGGCCTCAGTACTTC
-	14	-	TRBV7-9	TRBJ2-1	CASSPRRDYNEQFF	TGTGCCAGCAGCCCGCGACGGGACTACAATGAGCAGTTCTTC
many	13	-	TRBV28	TRBJ2-5	CASTTTGRETQYF	TGTGCCAGCACTACTACTGGTCGAGAGACCCAGTACTTC
many	15	-	TRBV12-3/TRBV12-4	TRBJ1-6	CASSLARSYNSPLHF	TGTGCCAGCAGTTTGGCCCGCTCCTATAATTCACCCCTCCACTTT
-	13	-	TRBV15	TRBJ1-6	CATSRDSGTDGVF	TGTGCCACCAGCAGAGATTCCGGGACGGACGGGGTCTTT
medium-sized	16	-	TRBV7-9	TRBJ2-2	CASSPDGVARTGELFF	TGTGCCAGCAGCCCGGACGGGGTAGCGCGGACCGGGGAGCTGTTTTTT
many	14	-	TRBV11-3	TRBJ2-1	CASCIIPRGGEQFF	TGTGCCAGCTGTATCATCCCCCGAGGGGGTGAGCAGTTCTTC
-	13	TRBD2	TRBV10-3	TRBJ2-1	CAIRASGANEQFF	TGTGCCATCAGGGCTAGCGGGGCCAATGAGCAGTTCTTC
-	14	TRBD1	TRBV7-9	TRBJ2-2	CASGGQANTGELFF	TGTGCCAGCGGGGGACAGGCGAACACCGGGGAGCTGTTTTTT
-	14	-	TRBV3-1	TRBJ2-3	CASSQDTRTDTQYF	TGTGCCAGCAGCCAAGACACCAGAACAGATACGCAGTATTTT
many	14	TRBD2	TRBV12-3/TRBV12-4	TRBJ2-5	CASSLGAGVETQYF	TGTGCCAGCAGTTTAGGGGCGGGAGTGGAGACCCAGTACTTC
few	17	-	TRBV9	TRBJ2-3	CASSGGLLRSSTDTQYF	TGTGCCAGCAGCGGGGGGCTTTTGCGGAGCAGCACAGATACGCAGTATTTT
-	17	TRBD2	TRBV6-6	TRBJ2-7	CASSDWGLAGPSYEQYF	TGTGCCAGCAGTGACTGGGGACTAGCGGGGCCCTCCTACGAGCAGTACTTC
-	17	TRBD1	TRBV15	TRBJ1-4	CATSRRLQTGTVGKLFF	TGTGCCACCAGCAGAAGGCTCCAGACAGGGACTGTCGGAAAACTGTTTTTT
-	17	-	TRBV12-3/TRBV12-4	TRBJ1-5	CASSLSRNTYSNQPQHF	TGTGCCAGCAGTTTAAGTCGGAATACCTATAGCAATCAGCCCCAGCATTTT
medium-sized	16	TRBD1	TRBV20-1	TRBJ2-3	CSARGGQGSSTDTQYF	TGCAGTGCTAGAGGGGGACAGGGGTCGAGCACAGATACGCAGTATTTT
-	17	-	TRBV3-1	TRBJ1-1	CASSLKGGLRLDTEAFF	TGTGCCAGCAGCCTGAAAGGGGGACTGCGGTTGGACACTGAAGCTTTCTTT
many	14	-	TRBV29-1	TRBJ1-2	CSVGRQRSNYGYTF	TGCAGCGTCGGCAGACAGCGATCCAACTATGGCTACACCTTC
-	15	TRBD1	TRBV6-5	TRBJ1-5	CASSTGTGGNQPQHF	TGTGCCAGCAGCACCGGGACAGGGGGCAATCAGCCCCAGCATTTT
medium-sized	15	-	TRBV20-1	TRBJ2-7	CSASGVKGSSYEQYF	TGCAGTGCTAGTGGAGTAAAGGGAAGCTCCTACGAGCAGTACTTC
many	14	TRBD1	TRBV7-2	TRBJ2-7	CASSRTTGEYEQYF	TGTGCCAGCAGCCGAACGACAGGGGAGTACGAGCAGTACTTC
few	13	-	TRBV10-3	TRBJ1-6	CAISVSTDSPLHF	TGTGCCATCAGTGTATCGACCGATTCACCCCTCCACTTT
many	12	-	TRBV14	TRBJ1-1	CASSRVRGEAFF	TGTGCCAGCAGCCGAGTACGGGGCGAAGCTTTCTTT
once	15	TRBD1	TRBV24-1	TRBJ2-7	CATSDAGTGGLEQYF	TGTGCCACCAGTGATGCCGGGACAGGGGGCCTCGAGCAGTACTTC
-	14	-	TRBV4-3	TRBJ2-1	CASSPGLSYNEQFF	TGCGCCAGCAGCCCAGGGCTCTCCTACAATGAGCAGTTCTTC
-	13	-	TRBV14	TRBJ2-7	CASSRAARYEQYF	TGTGCCAGCAGCCGGGCTGCCCGATACGAGCAGTACTTC
many	15	-	TRBV11-1	TRBJ2-7	CASSLGSGSPYEQYF	TGTGCCAGCAGCTTAGGAAGTGGGAGCCCCTACGAGCAGTACTTC
-	15	TRBD1	TRBV7-9	TRBJ2-5	CASSFNRGSGETQYF	TGTGCCAGCAGCTTCAACAGGGGGAGTGGGGAGACCCAGTACTTC
many	11	-	TRBV12-3/TRBV12-4	TRBJ1-1	CASSQLTEAFF	TGTGCCAGCAGCCAGTTAACTGAAGCTTTCTTT
-	15	TRBD1	TRBV19	TRBJ1-5	CASGPGQGDNQPQHF	TGTGCCAGTGGGCCGGGACAGGGCGACAATCAGCCCCAGCATTTT
-	14	-	TRBV4-1	TRBJ1-2	CASSQDGGNYGYTF	TGCGCCAGCAGCCAAGATGGCGGGAACTATGGCTACACCTTC
-	14	-	TRBV19	TRBJ1-2	CASSRDRSNYGHTF	TGTGCCAGTAGTCGCGACAGGTCTAACTATGGCCACACCTTC
many	14	TRBD1	TRBV5-1	TRBJ1-1	CASSLGDRVSEAFF	TGCGCCAGCAGCTTGGGAGACAGGGTATCTGAAGCTTTCTTT
-	11	-	TRBV30	TRBJ2-7	CAWRGLGEQYF	TGTGCCTGGAGAGGGTTGGGGGAGCAGTACTTC
few	14	-	TRBV15	TRBJ1-1	CATSTTRPSSEAFF	TGTGCCACCAGCACGACCCGGCCGTCGTCTGAAGCTTTCTTT
few	12	-	TRBV3-1	TRBJ1-1	CASSQVGAGAFF	TGTGCCAGCAGCCAAGTTGGCGCGGGGGCTTTCTTT
-	15	TRBD1	TRBV28	TRBJ2-1	CASSHQGAGINEQFF	TGTGCCAGCAGCCACCAGGGGGCTGGTATCAATGAGCAGTTCTTC
many	16	-	TRBV6-2/TRBV6-3	TRBJ2-6	CATTPIGVAGANVLTF	TGTGCCACCACCCCAATAGGCGTCGCTGGGGCCAACGTCCTGACTTTC
few	15	-	TRBV20-1	TRBJ2-7	CSALRGMGGLYEQYF	TGCAGTGCTTTGAGGGGGATGGGGGGCTTATACGAGCAGTACTTC
-	16	TRBD1	TRBV7-2	TRBJ2-1	CASSSQTGGSGNEQFF	TGTGCCAGCAGCTCCCAAACAGGGGGTAGCGGTAATGAGCAGTTCTTC
-	13	-	TRBV7-9	TRBJ1-2	CASSLRGDSGYTF	TGTGCCAGCAGCTTACGAGGGGATTCTGGCTACACCTTC
-	14	TRBD1	TRBV28	TRBJ1-1	CASSFGGQGIQAFF	TGTGCCAGCAGCTTCGGGGGACAGGGGATACAGGCTTTCTTT
-	11	-	TRBV2	TRBJ1-1	CASGRDTEAFF	TGTGCCAGCGGGAGGGACACTGAAGCTTTCTTT
-	14	-	TRBV18	TRBJ2-1	CASSPGPQGNEQFF	TGTGCCAGCTCACCTGGGCCTCAGGGGAATGAGCAGTTCTTC